The next 9 T cell receptor beta chains were all read from a single sample in a study of shared clonotypes between healthy human individuals. Method: immunoSEQ multiplex PCR; TCRdb's copy keeps in-frame clones and lacks some. This sample has around 990,000 clones; around 77% occur once, and the top ten carry about 0.94%. The sequenced sample was memory CD4+ T cells from PBMCs. This sample's subset: CD45RA-negative fraction. The receptors derive from a man aged 18 to 29 in good health. Some clones in this sample may be carry-over from other donors' samples.

The chain carries TRBV7-9 and TRBJ2-3; no reliable D call. Trimming took off 0 bases at V and 2 bases at J, with 6 bases between the two ends. The CDR3 is made up of 14 amino acids. The germline V gene has CDR1 SEHNR and CDR2 FQNEAQ (reference sequence). The CDR3 sequence: CASSLAGDTDTQYF. The DNA for the CDR3 is TGTGCCAGCAGCTTAGCAGGAGACACAGATACGCAGTATTTT.

The chain combines TRBV7-2 with TRBJ1-5; no clear D gene. The V gene's germline CDR1 is SGHTA and CDR2 FQGNSA. Trimming left V 1 base short and J 3 bases short, with 7 bases between. CDR3 size: 14 residues. CDR3 DNA: TGTGCCAGCAGCTTAGAGGCGGTCAATCAGCCCCAGCATTTT. Translated: CASSLEAVNQPQHF. Together with reference TRBV7-2 and TRBJ1-5, the CDR3 gives the full variable domain: GAGVSQSPSNKVTEKGKDVELRCDPISGHTALYWYRQSLGQGLEFLIYFQGNSAPDKSGLPSDRFSAERTGGSVSTLTIQRTQQEDSAVYLCASSLEAVNQPQHFGDGTRLSIL.

The chain employs TRBV5-1 and TRBJ1-2; unclear D gene. This CDR3 region has 13 residues. With 4 bases removed from V and 3 bases from J, the gap between germline ends came to 10 bases. CDR1 SGHRS and CDR2 YFSETQ come from the germline V gene. DNA of the CDR3: TGCGCCAGCAGCCCCGACCCTTACTATGGCTACACCTTC. Amino acids: CASSPDPYYGYTF.

This clone appeared once. The V call is TRBV11-3, the J call TRBJ2-2, with a possible D match to TRBD1 (5 bases). In germline, CDR1 is SGHNT, CDR2 YENEEA. The V and J ends lost 0 bases and 7 bases respectively, with 12 bases between them. The CDR3 covers 15 residues. CDR3 DNA sequence: TGTGCCAGCAGCTTAGACAGGGCTGTCCACGGGGAGCTGTTTTTT. Translated, it gives CASSLDRAVHGELFF.

V and J are TRBV11-2 and TRBJ2-7, with D unclear. V was trimmed by 1 base and J by 6 bases, leaving 13 bases between them. This CDR3 region has 14 residues. Per the germline V gene, CDR1 is SGHAT and CDR2 is FQNNGV. The CDR3 DNA is TGTGCCAGCAGCTTAGCGCTGAGGCAGAGCGAGCAGTACTTC. As protein: CASSLALRQSEQYF.

V and J are TRBV30 and TRBJ2-1; 7 bases agree with TRBD2. Germline CDR1 and CDR2: GTSNPN and SVGIG (reference sequence). Unmatched junction bases numbered 4, after V lost 2 bases and J lost 3 bases. This CDR3 region has 14 residues. In nucleotides, the CDR3 is TGTGCCTGGAGTTTGTCTAGCGGCTACAATGAGCAGTTCTTC. The encoded protein is CAWSLSSGYNEQFF.

This chain joins TRBV5-6 and TRBJ2-7; TRBD2 is a possible D gene (5 bases). The CDR3 contains 12 residues. Germline V gives CDR1 SGHDT, CDR2 YYEEEE. The germline V and J ends were trimmed by 3 bases and 4 bases, with 8 bases remaining between them. CDR3 coding DNA: TGTGCCAGCAGCTCTTGGAGGTACGAGCAGTACTTC. It encodes CASSSWRYEQYF.

This chain uses TRBV5-1 with TRBJ2-7; a weak D match, TRBD2 (6 bases). Germline lookup yields CDR1 SGHRS and CDR2 YFSETQ. With 5 bases removed from V and 6 bases from J, the gap between germline ends came to 15 bases. CDR3 length: 13 amino acids. Written as DNA, the CDR3 is TGCGCCAGCAGGAGGGACTCAAACGGCGAGCAGTACTTC. Amino acids: CASRRDSNGEQYF.

V and J are TRBV7-3 and TRBJ1-1; D is undetermined. The CDR3 has 13 amino acids. V lost 8 bases and J lost 1, with 11 bases in between. The germline gives CDR1 SGHTA, CDR2 FQGTGA. As DNA, the CDR3 is TGTGCCAGCGCGGTGGGCAGGAACACTGAAGCTTTCTTT. This sequence encodes CASAVGRNTEAFF. Looking up the rest from reference TRBV7-3 and TRBJ1-1 gives the full variable domain: GAGVSQTPSNKVTEKGKYVELRCDPISGHTALYWYRQSLGQGPEFLIYFQGTGAADDSGLPNDRFFAVRPEGSVSTLKIQRTERGDSAVYLCASAVGRNTEAFFGQGTRLTVV.